The present T cell receptor beta chain was sequenced within a study of shared clonotypes between healthy human individuals (dated by TCRdb to the early 2020s). In the study overall: The cohort comprised a couple of women and a few men aged 18 to 49 years. For each donor, three plates each were used for CD4 naive and CD4 memory, two plates were used for CD8 naive, and one plate was used for CD8 memory. Blood TCR repertoires of five healthy adults were deeply sequenced to estimate repertoire size and the extent of clonotype sharing between individuals. Different laboratories and diverse techniques were used to prepare libraries and sequence TCR repertoires, to increase sequencing depth and limit assay-specific biases. Between about 0.9 and 10 billion PBMCs per donor were obtained by leukapheresis.

CD8 naive samples were obtained by positive selection for CCR7 among CD45RO-negative cells, yielding a CD45RA+CCR7+ population from which TemRA cells were excluded. Healthy HIV-negative adults with no recently reported acute infections or vaccinations were included as donors. Every donor was a Caucasian adult residing in Nashville, Tennessee, USA. Blood was obtained by leukapheresis, after which PBMCs were separated by Ficoll-Histopaque density gradient centrifugation and cryopreserved in liquid nitrogen vapor phase. Analytical flow cytometry was used to check the purity and quantity of each magnetically sorted T cell population. Genomic DNA was isolated from each sorted fraction and quantified by UV absorbance on a Nanodrop 2000c. Using the deep immunoSEQ assay, TCR CDR3 regions were amplified from genomic DNA by multiplex PCR. Extracted genomic DNA from each cell subset was distributed evenly across all wells of several immunoSEQ 96-well plates, and each plate was treated as a replicate. For sorted subsets, around 200 ng genomic DNA, equal to tens of thousands of T cell genomes, was loaded into each replicate PCR. Purified libraries were quantified with a Qubit 3.0 fluorometer, sized on a Bioanalyzer 2100, and re-quantified with the KAPA Library Quantification kit. A separate single-read 150-cycle Illumina NextSeq 550 flow cell was used to sequence each immunoSEQ 96-well plate. Per the source publication's procedure: Because the immunoSEQ output included only junctional sequences and no quality scores, the filtering could not be the same as the filtering used for full-length reads. To assign V/J genes and CDR3, sequences were annotated against IMGT germline references using PyIR, a Python wrapper for IgBLAST v1.9. Any read was removed if the V/J assignment was weak (E-value above 1e-6), the CDR3 was missing, or the read contained stop codons, out-of-frame junctions, or ambiguous translated residues. V3J clonotypes were defined as sequences sharing the same inferred V gene, J gene, and CDR3 amino acid sequence. Percentage overlap between repertoires was calculated by dividing the number of shared unique clonotypes by the size of the smaller repertoire. Richness of each repertoire was evaluated using RTK rarefaction, the Chao1 estimator, and Recon v2.1 estimates of unobserved clonotypes. Generation probabilities for all TCRbeta clonotypes obtained by the gDNA method from a handful of donors were computed using OLGA. The table was pulled from immuneACCESS by TCRdb, which kept in-frame rearrangements only. Such tables lose some clones; where checked, under half of the loss comes from unresolved V genes, and the rest has no known cause. For V, J and clone size, that table is used; D and trimming come from the DNA. The sample table contains 750,000 to 1,000,000 clones; only one count was recorded for 80% to 95% of them. The biggest ten clones account for less than 25% of the sample.

Overall study outcomes, separate from this receptor: The small number of donors limited the genetic and exposure-history diversity represented. Around 5% of naive CD4, 3.5% of naive CD8, 2.3% of memory CD4, and 0.4% of memory CD8 clonotypes were shared across a handful of donors. Larger estimated clonotype richness was generally found for naive subsets than for memory subsets. Even with the large sequencing depth, rarefaction of the sorted-subset datasets indicated that sequencing was incomplete. Compared with non-shared clonotypes, clonotypes shared by all four sorted-subset donors had higher generation probabilities. Only blood was sampled, and tissue TCR repertoires likely differ from those in blood. Pairwise subsampling indicated that sequencing depth was expected to affect the degree of clonotype sharing among donors.

From cysteine to phenylalanine, the CDR3 is 15 amino acids long. The only DNA kept is the CDR3, 45 bases in frame from the first base. For CDR1 and CDR2, the germline V gene lists SGHDT and YYEEEE. V is shortened by 2 bases, J by 0 bases, and the region joining them spans 9 bases. Comments on this clone: Its antigen remains undetermined. No base-level quality is on record; no much larger clone is a single base apart.

The sequence derives from a man younger than 40 in good health. Sequenced: naive CD8+ T cells sorted from blood. The cell subset or site label, read with the paper, signifies: CD45RA+CCR7+. The chain is encoded by TRBV5-6 joined to TRBJ2-1, with no confidently assigned D gene. The CDR3 region: CASSFSRSSYNEQFF. The DNA sequence reads TGTGCCAGCAGCTTTTCACGGAGCTCCTACAATGAGCAGTTCTTC.